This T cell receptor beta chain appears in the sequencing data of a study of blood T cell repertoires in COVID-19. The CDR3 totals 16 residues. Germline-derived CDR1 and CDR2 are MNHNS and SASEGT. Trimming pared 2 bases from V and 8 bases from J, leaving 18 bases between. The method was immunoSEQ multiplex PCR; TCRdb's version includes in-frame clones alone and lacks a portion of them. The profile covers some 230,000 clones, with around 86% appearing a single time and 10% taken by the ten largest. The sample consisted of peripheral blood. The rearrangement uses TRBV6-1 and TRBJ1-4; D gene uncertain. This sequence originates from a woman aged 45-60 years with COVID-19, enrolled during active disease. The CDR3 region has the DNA TGTGCCAGCAGTGAACCCCGGGGAGGGTTCGTCGAAAAACTGTTTTTT. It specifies CASSEPRGGFVEKLFF.